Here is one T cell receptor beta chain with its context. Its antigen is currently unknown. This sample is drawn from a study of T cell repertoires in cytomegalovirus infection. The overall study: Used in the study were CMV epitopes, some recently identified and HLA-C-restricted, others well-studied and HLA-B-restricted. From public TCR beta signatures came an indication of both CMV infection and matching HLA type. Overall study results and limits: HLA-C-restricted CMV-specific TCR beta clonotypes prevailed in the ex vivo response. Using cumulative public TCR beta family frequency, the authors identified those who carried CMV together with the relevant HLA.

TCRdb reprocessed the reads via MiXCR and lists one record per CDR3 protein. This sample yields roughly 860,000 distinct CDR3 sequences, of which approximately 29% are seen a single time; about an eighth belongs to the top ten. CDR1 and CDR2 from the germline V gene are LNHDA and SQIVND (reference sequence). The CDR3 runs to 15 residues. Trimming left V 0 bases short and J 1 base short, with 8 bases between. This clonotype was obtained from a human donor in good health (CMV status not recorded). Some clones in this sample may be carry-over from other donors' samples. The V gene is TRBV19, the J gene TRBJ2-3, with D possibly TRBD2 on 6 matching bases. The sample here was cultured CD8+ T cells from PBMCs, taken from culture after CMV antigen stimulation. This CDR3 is CASSIEEGGTDTQYF. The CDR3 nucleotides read TGTGCCAGTAGTATAGAGGAGGGTGGCACAGATACGCAGTATTTT.